Presented here are 26 T cell receptor beta chains from one specimen sequenced in a study of CD8 T cells in Susac syndrome. cDNA came from approximately 0.5 to 1 ug RNA primed by random hexamers. TCRdb independently ran MiXCR on the immunoSEQ multiplex PCR reads; one entry per CDR3 protein. The table lists 120,000 or so distinct CDR3 sequences, about 94% of them singletons. The material sequenced was CD4+ T cells from PBMCs. The receptors here all came from a human donor with multiple sclerosis.

This chain connects TRBV9 to TRBJ1-1, with D perhaps matching TRBD1 (5 bases). V was trimmed by 0 bases and J by 3 bases, leaving 9 bases between them. This CDR3 has 14 residues. CDR1 is SGDLS and CDR2 is YYNGEE in the germline V gene. The CDR3 spells CASSVGGVDTEAFF. As DNA, the CDR3 is TGTGCCAGCAGCGTAGGAGGGGTGGACACTGAAGCTTTCTTT.

This clonotype was picked up a small number of times. Germline and junction disagree at one end, which may indicate a read error. This chain uses TRBV5-1 with TRBJ1-2; D remains ambiguous. The CDR3 is 13 amino acids. In germline, CDR1 is SGHRS, CDR2 YFSETQ. CDR3 in amino acids: CASSLGGNYGYTF. The DNA for the CDR3 is TGTGCCAGCAGCTTGGGAGGGAACTATGGCTACACCTTC.

The chain uses TRBV27 and TRBJ2-3, with TRBD2 matching 9 bases. CDR1 and CDR2 (germline): MNHEY, SMNVEV (reference sequence). The CDR3 runs to 17 residues. The J segment lost 0 bases and the V segment lost 6 bases, leaving 10 bases of the junction unmatched. Written as DNA, the CDR3 is TGTGCCAGCAGAGGATTCCTAGCGGGAACTAGCACAGATACGCAGTATTTT. Residues: CASRGFLAGTSTDTQYF.

In its sample, this clonotype was seen once. The V gene is TRBV5-1, the J gene TRBJ2-1; 8 positions agree with TRBD1. Germline values: CDR1 SGHRS, CDR2 YFSETQ. The CDR3 spans 14 residues. With V trimmed by 3 bases and J by 10 bases, 9 bases remained unmatched. CDR3 nucleotides: TGCGCCAGCAGCTCCAATCCAGGGGGCCAGGAGCAGTTCTTC. Translated: CASSSNPGGQEQFF. Combining the CDR3 with reference TRBV5-1 and TRBJ2-1 gives the whole variable domain KAGVTQTPRYLIKTRGQQVTLSCSPISGHRSVSWYQQTPGQGLQFLFEYFSETQRNKGNFPGRFSGRQFSNSRSEMNVSTLELGDSALYLCASSSNPGGQEQFFGPGTRLTVL.

V gene TRBV15 combines with J gene TRBJ1-1, with 8 bases aligning to TRBD1. Germline V gene sequence: CDR1 LNHNV, CDR2 YYDKDF (reference sequence). The trim removed 9 bases at V and 4 bases at J, leaving 19 bases unmatched. CDR3 size: 17 residues. The CDR3 DNA follows: TGTGCCACTCGGACAGGGTGGGGGCGAGGAGTAGTCACTGAAGCTTTCTTT. This encodes CATRTGWGRGVVTEAFF.

The rearrangement links TRBV18 to TRBJ2-3; TRBD2 is a possible D gene (6 bases). V lost 4 bases and J 6 bases, leaving 17 bases between the germline ends. Germline V CDR1 and CDR2: KGHSH, LQKENI. CDR3 length: 15 residues. The CDR3 DNA follows: TGTGCCAGCTCACTCCTGTCGGGAGCCGGGGATACGCAGTATTTT. This encodes CASSLLSGAGDTQYF.

The sample holds one count of this clonotype. The CDR3 sequence is CASSLAGTGKTQYF. The CDR3, as DNA: TGTGCCAGCAGCCTGGCCGGGACGGGAAAGACCCAGTACTTC. V gene TRBV7-9 combines with J gene TRBJ2-5; either TRBD1 or TRBD2 may supply D (5 bases each). Germline V lookup: CDR1 SEHNR, CDR2 FQNEAQ (reference sequence). V lost 5 bases and J lost 6, with 16 bases in between. The CDR3 consists of 14 residues.

The gene calls are TRBV20-1 and TRBJ1-4; D ambiguous. The germline V gene encodes CDR1 DFQATT and CDR2 SNEGSKA (reference sequence). The CDR3 runs 10 residues. Trimming cost V 5 bases and J 5 bases, with 3 bases left between them. Here the CDR3 DNA reads TGCAGTGCTGGGAATGAAAAACTGTTTTTT. Its translation is CSAGNEKLFF.

This chain joins TRBV7-9 and TRBJ1-5; the D gene is possibly TRBD1 (5 bases). Germline V CDR1 and CDR2: SEHNR, FQNEAQ (reference sequence). This CDR3 spans 14 amino acids. The V and J ends lost 1 base and 6 bases respectively, with 10 bases between them. CDR3 sequence (DNA): TGTGCCAGCAGCTTAGGTGGGGGGATTCAGCCCCAGCATTTT. It translates to CASSLGGGIQPQHF.

V usage is TRBV12-3 or TRBV12-4 and J usage is TRBJ1-2; tentative D call: TRBD1 (5 bases). The CDR3 loop spans 14 amino acids. V lost 6 bases, J lost 2 bases, and 13 bases lay in between. CDR3 nucleotide sequence: TGTGCCAGCAGACACCTGGGGGTGAACTATGGCTACACCTTC. This sequence encodes CASRHLGVNYGYTF.

The gene calls are TRBV28 and TRBJ1-2, with D tentatively TRBD1 (5 bases). This CDR3 is built from 13 residues. Germline loops: CDR1 MDHEN, CDR2 SYDVKM. Deletions cut 4 bases from V and 8 bases from J, with 14 bases between. Here the CDR3 reads CASSSFRGEGYTF. CDR3 DNA sequence: TGTGCCAGCAGTTCCTTCCGGGGGGAAGGCTACACCTTC.

The chain carries TRBV7-2 and TRBJ1-2, with D maybe TRBD1 (5 bases). The germline CDR1 and CDR2 sequences are SGHTA and FQGNSA. The V end was cut by 1 base, the J end by 10 bases, with 16 bases between. CDR3 length: 14 residues. Here the CDR3 DNA reads TGTGCCAGCAGCTTAGGGGGCCAGAACATCGACTACACCTTC. This codes for CASSLGGQNIDYTF. Combining the CDR3 with reference TRBV7-2 and TRBJ1-2 gives the whole variable domain GAGVSQSPSNKVTEKGKDVELRCDPISGHTALYWYRQSLGQGLEFLIYFQGNSAPDKSGLPSDRFSAERTGGSVSTLTIQRTQQEDSAVYLCASSLGGQNIDYTFGSGTRLTVV.

This clonotype was seen a single time. The V call is TRBV18, the J call TRBJ2-5; D possibly corresponds to TRBD2 (6 bases). Looked up from germline, CDR1 is KGHSH and CDR2 is LQKENI. This CDR3 has 15 amino acids. Trimming took 0 bases from V and 5 from J, leaving 13 bases between them. The CDR3 DNA sequence: TGTGCCAGCTCACCACCAACTAGCTTAACTGAGACCCAGTACTTC. It encodes CASSPPTSLTETQYF.

This clonotype has more than one count but fewer than ten. The chain employs TRBV6-6 and TRBJ2-7; 11 bases agree with TRBD1. CDR1 and CDR2 from the germline V gene are MNHNY and SVGAGI (reference sequence). V shed 6 bases and J 4 bases; nucleotides not matched to a gene: 5. This CDR3 comprises 14 residues. The CDR3 sequence is CASRAGTGGYEQYF. The CDR3 DNA sequence: TGTGCCAGCAGAGCCGGGACAGGGGGATACGAGCAGTACTTC.

This chain connects TRBV5-1 to TRBJ2-2; D may be TRBD1 (6 bases). CDR1 is SGHRS and CDR2 is YFSETQ in the germline V gene. The CDR3 extends over 18 amino acids. The V end was cut by 3 bases, the J end by 5 bases, with 23 bases between. Written as DNA, the CDR3 is TGCGCCAGCAGCTACCACGGGCGACAGGACACTGCTACCGGGGAGCTGTTTTTT. This codes for CASSYHGRQDTATGELFF.

CDR3 amino acids: CATSREADGETQYF. CDR3 coding DNA: TGTGCCACCAGCAGAGAGGCGGACGGGGAGACCCAGTACTTC. The V gene is TRBV15, the J gene TRBJ2-5; D unclear. Germline V CDR1 and CDR2: LNHNV, YYDKDF (reference sequence). The CDR3 loop spans 14 amino acids. V was pared by 0 bases and J by 5 bases, with 10 bases between.

The V and J genes are TRBV2 and TRBJ1-2; TRBD1 matches at 7 bases. Germline loops: CDR1 SNHLY, CDR2 FYNNEI. The CDR3 sequence is 13 residues long. Trimming cost V 4 bases and J 4 bases; bases outside gene matches: 3. The CDR3 region has the DNA TGTGCCAGCAGTGGAGGACAGGCCTATGGCTACACCTTC. This translates into CASSGGQAYGYTF.

Here the CDR3 reads CASTALAGRIDTQYF. CDR3 DNA: TGTGCCAGCACCGCGCTAGCGGGTAGGATCGATACGCAGTATTTT. This chain uses TRBV6-5 with TRBJ2-3, with 8 nucleotides matching TRBD2. J lost 6 bases, V lost 7 bases, and 12 bases had no gene match. CDR3 size: 15 residues. Germline V lookup: CDR1 MNHEY, CDR2 SVGAGI.

This clonotype occurred once. The V and J genes are TRBV19 and TRBJ1-1, with a tentative D call TRBD1 (5 bases). There are 14 residues in the CDR3. V was trimmed by 5 bases and J by 3 bases, leaving 13 bases between them. Germline CDR1 is LNHDA and CDR2 is SQIVND (reference sequence). The CDR3 region is CASSSRAIDTEAFF. Written as DNA, the CDR3 is TGTGCCAGTAGTTCCAGGGCGATTGACACTGAAGCTTTCTTT.

This clonotype was seen once. The chain is built from TRBV19 and TRBJ2-7, with no clear D. Trimming shortened V by 5 bases and J by 7 bases, and 21 bases separated the two germline ends. The germline gives CDR1 LNHDA, CDR2 SQIVND (reference sequence). This CDR3 has 15 amino acids. Written as DNA, the CDR3 is TGTGCCAGTAGTCTCACGGGTCCGCCCAAGGAGGAGCAGTACTTC. Translated: CASSLTGPPKEEQYF.

The rearrangement uses TRBV27 and TRBJ2-7; 8 nucleotides agree with TRBD1. This CDR3 region has 17 residues. Per the germline V gene, CDR1 is MNHEY and CDR2 is SMNVEV (reference sequence). V was pared by 5 bases and J by 5 bases, with 17 bases of the junction left unmatched. CDR3 sequence reads: CASSPDVTGVGGHEQYF. The DNA of the CDR3 is TGTGCCAGCAGTCCCGATGTGACAGGGGTTGGAGGCCACGAGCAGTACTTC.

This clonotype was seen only a few times. The rearrangement links TRBV6-6 to TRBJ1-5; weak D call: TRBD1 (6 bases). Germline CDR1 MNHNY, CDR2 SVGAGI (reference sequence). The CDR3 sequence is 14 residues long. Trimming removed 5 bases at V and 6 bases at J, with 14 bases between. CDR3 bases: TGTGCCAGCAGTAGGGGGGGCCTTGGTCAGCCCCAGCATTTT. Protein: CASSRGGLGQPQHF.

The rearrangement links TRBV30 to TRBJ2-7; maybe TRBD1 (6 bases). V was clipped by 4 bases and J by 4 bases, with 17 bases between them. CDR3 length equals 14 residues. The germline V gene has CDR1 GTSNPN and CDR2 SVGIG (reference sequence). The CDR3 region has the DNA TGTGCCTGGAACAGGGCGGTGACGCGATACGAGCAGTACTTC. Translating it yields CAWNRAVTRYEQYF.

This chain uses TRBV5-1 with TRBJ1-2; D is undetermined. There are 12 residues in the CDR3. Trimming stripped 0 bases from V and 8 bases from J, with 8 bases between. From germline, CDR1 is SGHRS and CDR2 YFSETQ. CDR3 DNA: TGCGCCAGCAGCTTGGTCGGTGGAGGCTACACCTTC. This gives the protein CASSLVGGGYTF.

CDR3 amino acids: CASSLTASFSWETQYF. As DNA, the CDR3 is TGTGCCAGCAGTTTGACAGCCTCGTTTTCCTGGGAGACCCAGTACTTC. The chain couples TRBV6-5 to TRBJ2-5, with a possible D match to TRBD1 (5 bases). V lost 4 bases and J lost 5, with 20 bases in between. CDR3 length equals 16 residues. Germline CDR1 reads MNHEY; CDR2 reads SVGAGI.

The chain links TRBV5-5 to TRBJ2-1; TRBD2 agrees at 9 bases. The CDR3 extends over 16 amino acids. The germline CDR1 and CDR2 sequences are SGHKS and YYEKEE (reference sequence). J was trimmed by 6 bases and V by 0 bases; bases with no gene match: 7. This CDR3 is CASSLAGTSWGNEQFF. DNA for the CDR3: TGTGCCAGCAGCTTGGCCGGGACTAGCTGGGGCAATGAGCAGTTCTTC.